This T cell receptor beta chain was recovered during a study of CD8+ T cells in alopecia areata. This clone was seen only a few times. V lost 3 bases, J lost 2 bases, and 11 bases lay in between. The CDR3 has 14 residues. Germline CDR1 reads SNHLY; CDR2 reads FYNNEI. As the sequencing template, cDNA was produced by extracting RNA and reverse transcribing it. Clones were sequenced by immunoSEQ multiplex PCR, and TCRdb holds only the in-frame ones, with some missing. The table lists 30,000 to 35,000 clones, roughly half of them singletons. CD4+ and CD8+ T cells were sorted from PBMCs stained for CD3, CD4 and CD8.

This receptor was taken from a human donor with alopecia areata. The gene calls are TRBV2 and TRBJ2-7, with D possibly matching TRBD1 (5 bases). The sample consisted of NKG2D-high CD8+ T cells sorted from blood. CDR3 loop: CASSDKTATYEQYF. For the CDR3, the DNA is TGTGCCAGCAGTGATAAGACAGCTACCTACGAGCAGTACTTC.